The 20 T cell receptor beta chains below come from one sample, sequenced in a study of blood T cell repertoires in COVID-19. The table came from immunoSEQ multiplex PCR; TCRdb's copy has only in-frame clones and leaves some out. The profile shows approximately 120,000 clones, more than 80% of them singletons. The material sequenced was peripheral blood. The receptors shown here come from a woman of 80 years or more with COVID-19, enrolled during active disease.

Details on this clone: A junction end diverges from the germline sequence, so it may reflect a read error. The gene calls are TRBV3-1 (or the pseudogene TRBV3-2) and TRBJ1-3; possibly TRBD1 for D (5 bases). Per the germline V gene, CDR1 is LGHDT and CDR2 is YNNKEL (reference sequence). The CDR3 is 16 amino acids. The CDR3 region has the DNA TGTGCCAGCAGCCAAGTCACAGGACGCTCTGGAGACACCATATATTTT. It specifies CASSQVTGRSGDTIYF.

V and J are TRBV27 and TRBJ1-6; weak D call: TRBD1 (6 bases). The CDR3 loop spans 14 amino acids. Germline-derived CDR1 and CDR2 are MNHEY and SMNVEV (reference sequence). Trimming cost V 3 bases and J 6 bases, with 9 bases left between them. The CDR3, as DNA: TGTGCCAGCAGTTTTAACAGGGCTAATTCACCCCTCCACTTT. Translated: CASSFNRANSPLHF.

The rearrangement uses TRBV9 and TRBJ2-7, with 7 bases matching TRBD2. Germline CDR1 SGDLS, CDR2 YYNGEE. The CDR3 contains 14 residues. The junction had 7 bases not matched to a gene; V was cut back by 4 bases and J by 3 bases. The CDR3 coding sequence is TGTGCCAGCAGCCCTAGGGACTACAACTACGAGCAGTACTTC. It translates to CASSPRDYNYEQYF.

This clone was found a few times. The rearrangement uses TRBV28 and TRBJ1-2; tentatively, D is TRBD1 (5 bases). Germline assignment: CDR1 MDHEN and CDR2 SYDVKM. The CDR3 is made up of 15 amino acids. V gave up 6 bases and J gave up 6 bases, with 20 bases separating them. The CDR3 here is CASRPTAGRHHGYTF. Written as DNA, the CDR3 is TGTGCCAGCAGACCAACAGCGGGGCGGCATCATGGCTACACCTTC.

This clone was detected only a few times. The chain links TRBV6-5 to TRBJ2-7; maybe TRBD1 (5 bases). This CDR3 has 14 residues. Per germline, CDR1 MNHEY and CDR2 SVGAGI. V was trimmed by 7 bases and J by 6 bases, leaving 19 bases between them. The CDR3 here is CASMELAGMREQYF. In nucleotides, the CDR3 is TGTGCCAGCATGGAGTTGGCAGGGATGCGCGAGCAGTACTTC.

This clone has a single count. J is TRBJ1-2 and V is TRBV7-3; TRBD1 might be the D (5 bases). This CDR3 is 14 amino acids long. V was shortened by 5 bases and J by 0 bases, with 10 bases between the two germline ends. The germline CDR1 and CDR2 sequences are SGHTA and FQGTGA. CDR3 DNA: TGTGCCAGCAGCGCAGGGAGGACTAACTATGGCTACACCTTC. It codes for CASSAGRTNYGYTF. The variable domain in full, with the rest retrieved from reference TRBV7-3 and TRBJ1-2, is GAGVSQTPSNKVTEKGKYVELRCDPISGHTALYWYRQSLGQGPEFLIYFQGTGAADDSGLPNDRFFAVRPEGSVSTLKIQRTERGDSAVYLCASSAGRTNYGYTFGSGTRLTVV.

This clone was counted only a few times. The chain joins TRBV6-6 to TRBJ1-1, with 7 positions matching TRBD1. With V trimmed by 11 bases and J by 4 bases, 10 bases remained unmatched. CDR1 and CDR2 from the germline V gene are MNHNY and SVGAGI (reference sequence). The CDR3 totals 13 residues. CDR3: CAAGEGAGTEAFF. The DNA for the CDR3 is TGTGCCGCAGGCGAGGGGGCGGGCACTGAAGCTTTCTTT.

The V gene is TRBV5-4, the J gene TRBJ2-5, with TRBD1 identical over 8 bases. The germline CDR1 and CDR2 sequences are SGHNT and YYREEE (reference sequence). The CDR3 spans 16 residues. The J segment lost 2 bases and the V segment lost 3 bases, leaving 9 bases of the junction unmatched. The CDR3 sequence is CASSSTDRGRQETQYF. The CDR3 region has the DNA TGTGCCAGCAGCTCAACCGACAGGGGTCGTCAAGAGACCCAGTACTTC. Together with reference TRBV5-4 and TRBJ2-5, the CDR3 gives the full variable domain: ETGVTQSPTHLIKTRGQQVTLRCSSQSGHNTVSWYQQALGQGPQFIFQYYREEENGRGNFPPRFSGLQFPNYSSELNVNALELDDSALYLCASSSTDRGRQETQYFGPGTRLLVL.

This clone was found once. This chain uses TRBV19 with TRBJ2-7; tentatively, D is TRBD1 (7 bases). The CDR3 runs to 15 residues. V lost 4 bases, J lost 2 bases, and 15 bases lay in between. Germline V gene lookup returns CDR1 LNHDA and CDR2 SQIVND (reference sequence). CDR3 nucleotides: TGTGCCAGTAGTAGCGCGGGACAGAGGACCTACGAGCAGTACTTC. This gives the protein CASSSAGQRTYEQYF.

This chain uses TRBV19 with TRBJ1-1, with 9 bases that match TRBD1. The V segment lost 5 bases and the J segment 2 bases; nucleotides outside the gene matches: 21. The CDR3 is made up of 20 amino acids. CDR1 LNHDA and CDR2 SQIVND come from the germline V gene (reference sequence). The CDR3 protein is CASSAGTGKWGVQDNTEAFF. In DNA, the CDR3 is TGTGCCAGTAGTGCCGGGACAGGGAAATGGGGGGTTCAGGACAACACTGAAGCTTTCTTT.

This clone was seen only a few times. The chain recombines TRBV23-1 with TRBJ2-4; 14 positions match TRBD2. TRBV23-1 is flagged as an ORF with uncertain function. With 0 bases clipped from V and 0 bases from J, the junction kept 19 bases outside the gene matches. The CDR3 runs 24 residues. CDR3 amino acids: CASSQSWPGTSGRGELVAKNIQYF. For the CDR3, the DNA is TGCGCCAGCAGTCAATCATGGCCCGGGACTAGCGGGAGAGGGGAGTTGGTAGCCAAAAACATTCAGTACTTC.

The rearrangement links TRBV28 to TRBJ1-3; D gene unclear. The V gene lost 3 bases and the J gene lost 4 bases, with 10 bases spanning the gap. Germline values: CDR1 MDHEN, CDR2 SYDVKM. The CDR3 covers 14 residues. This CDR3 is CASSLSGNGNTIYF. The CDR3 DNA follows: TGTGCCAGCAGTTTGTCGGGTAACGGAAACACCATATATTTT.

This clone was picked up a small number of times. The chain links TRBV9 to TRBJ2-1; D is unresolved. The CDR3 contains 15 residues. With 5 bases removed from V and 0 bases from J, the gap between germline ends came to 12 bases. Germline values: CDR1 SGDLS, CDR2 YYNGEE. CDR3 protein: CASSAGTPSYNEQFF. The CDR3, as DNA: TGTGCCAGCAGTGCAGGCACCCCCTCCTACAATGAGCAGTTCTTC. Looking up the rest from reference TRBV9 and TRBJ2-1 gives the full variable domain: DSGVTQTPKHLITATGQRVTLRCSPRSGDLSVYWYQQSLDQGLQFLIQYYNGEERAKGNILERFSAQQFPDLHSELNLSSLELGDSALYFCASSAGTPSYNEQFFGPGTRLTVL.

The chain employs TRBV7-3 and TRBJ2-2; 9 positions match TRBD2. The V gene's germline CDR1 is SGHTA and CDR2 FQGTGA. Unmatched junction bases numbered 10, after V lost 2 bases and J lost 6 bases. This CDR3 is built from 17 residues. As DNA, the CDR3 is TGTGCCAGCAGCTTAGGCGCGCGTGGACTAGCGTCCGGGGAGCTGTTTTTT. This encodes CASSLGARGLASGELFF.

The CDR3 is CASSLRQGPDTQYF. In nucleotides, the CDR3 is TGTGCCAGCAGTCTACGACAGGGGCCAGATACGCAGTATTTT. This chain connects TRBV6-2 or TRBV6-3 to TRBJ2-3; 8 bases are shared with TRBD1. Germline assignment: CDR1 MNHEY and CDR2 SVGEGT. Germline trimming cut 5 bases from V and 4 bases from J; bases unmatched to any gene: 5. This CDR3 comprises 14 residues.

The chain couples TRBV4-1 to TRBJ1-4; the D is unclear. Germline V gene data show CDR1 as MGHRA and CDR2 as YSYEKL. V was pared by 3 bases and J by 6 bases, with 5 bases between. This CDR3 spans 12 amino acids. The CDR3 spells CASSHPYEKLFF. In DNA, the CDR3 is TGCGCCAGCAGCCACCCATATGAAAAACTGTTTTTT.

This chain links TRBV6-5 with TRBJ1-1; D uncertain. Trimming took 3 bases from V and 1 from J, leaving 12 bases between them. CDR1 is MNHEY and CDR2 is SVGAGI in the germline V gene. This CDR3 is built from 15 residues. CDR3 region: CASSYRRPTNTEAFF. DNA for the CDR3: TGTGCCAGCAGTTATAGGAGGCCGACGAACACTGAAGCTTTCTTT.

This rearrangement joins TRBV3-1 (or the pseudogene TRBV3-2) to TRBJ1-3; D unresolved. Trimming left V 0 bases short and J 3 bases short, with 12 bases between. Germline lookup yields CDR1 LGHDT and CDR2 YNNKEL (reference sequence). CDR3 length: 16 residues. Here the CDR3 DNA reads TGTGCCAGCAGCCAAGAAGGACTGTCTTTTGGAAACACCATATATTTT. It yields the protein CASSQEGLSFGNTIYF.

The J gene is TRBJ1-1, the V gene TRBV28; tentatively, D is TRBD1 (6 bases). Trimming took off 9 bases at V and 7 bases at J, with 18 bases between the two ends. The CDR3 is 13 amino acids. Germline V lookup: CDR1 MDHEN, CDR2 SYDVKM. CDR3 region: CASSRGRDNEAFF. CDR3 nucleotide sequence: TGTGCCAGTTCCAGGGGAAGGGACAATGAAGCTTTCTTT. The full variable domain, rest sourced from reference TRBV28 and TRBJ1-1, is DVKVTQSSRYLVKRTGEKVFLECVQDMDHENMFWYRQDPGLGLRLIYFSYDVKMKEKGDIPEGYSVSREKKERFSLILESASTNQTSMYLCASSRGRDNEAFFGQGTRLTVV.

The chain combines TRBV7-9 with TRBJ1-1; TRBD1 is a possible D gene (5 bases). Between the trimmed V and J ends, which lost 3 bases and 4 bases, there was a span of 9 bases. CDR1 SEHNR and CDR2 FQNEAQ come from the germline V gene (reference sequence). This CDR3 has 13 residues. The CDR3 protein is CASSFDGGTEAFF. In DNA form, the CDR3 reads TGTGCCAGCAGCTTCGACGGGGGCACTGAAGCTTTCTTT. The variable domain in full, with the rest retrieved from reference TRBV7-9 and TRBJ1-1, is DTGVSQNPRHKITKRGQNVTFRCDPISEHNRLYWYRQTLGQGPEFLTYFQNEAQLEKSRLLSDRFSAERPKGSFSTLEIQRTEQGDSAMYLCASSFDGGTEAFFGQGTRLTVV.